These 10 T cell receptor beta chains were sequenced from one sample in a study of T cells in localized non-small cell lung cancer. Assay: immunoSEQ multiplex PCR; the TCRdb copy retains only in-frame clones and omits some. The sample holds 18,000 or so clones, about 88% seen once. Sequenced here: peripheral blood, sampled before any cancer treatment. The receptors originated from a man aged 40 to 69 with stage I lung adenocarcinoma.

The chain couples TRBV30 to TRBJ2-1; 8 bases fit TRBD2. The length of the CDR3 is 14 residues. Germline loops: CDR1 GTSNPN, CDR2 SVGIG (reference sequence). The V segment lost 4 bases and the J segment 6 bases; nucleotides outside the gene matches: 8. DNA of the CDR3: TGTGCCTGGATTAGGGCTAGCGGGCTCAATGAGCAGTTCTTC. Encoded protein: CAWIRASGLNEQFF.

J is TRBJ2-7 and V is TRBV5-1; no definite D call. Germline lookup yields CDR1 SGHRS and CDR2 YFSETQ. This CDR3 is built from 15 residues. V was cut by 0 bases and J by 5 bases, with 15 bases left in between. CDR3 coding DNA: TGCGCCAGCAGCTTGGAAGGCAGCTCCATAGACGAGCAGTACTTC. Its translation is CASSLEGSSIDEQYF.

The J gene is TRBJ2-7, the V gene TRBV28; D not resolved. The germline V gene encodes CDR1 MDHEN and CDR2 SYDVKM. The CDR3 extends over 14 amino acids. Deletions cut 3 bases from V and 1 base from J, with 10 bases between. In nucleotides, the CDR3 is TGTGCCAGCAGTTTTCTTAGAGAGTCCTACGAGCAGTACTTC. Its protein product is CASSFLRESYEQYF.

The chain uses TRBV6-5 and TRBJ2-2; tentative D call: TRBD1 (6 bases). V gave up 2 bases and J gave up 4 bases, with 11 bases separating them. The V gene's germline CDR1 is MNHEY and CDR2 SVGAGI. The CDR3 sequence is 15 residues long. The CDR3: CASSYGRGSTGELFF. The CDR3 DNA reads TGTGCCAGCAGTTACGGCAGGGGTTCCACCGGGGAGCTGTTTTTT.

The chain has TRBV30 and TRBJ1-1; possible D gene TRBD1, 6 bases. V was cut by 0 bases and J by 6 bases, with 11 bases left in between. Germline assignment: CDR1 GTSNPN and CDR2 SVGIG (reference sequence). CDR3 size: 13 residues. CDR3 in amino acids: CAWSVRDISEAFF. CDR3 DNA: TGTGCCTGGAGTGTACGGGACATATCTGAAGCTTTCTTT.

The chain employs TRBV6-1 and TRBJ1-3; TRBD1 is a possible D gene (5 bases). Trimming took 4 bases from V and 2 from J, leaving 15 bases between them. This CDR3 is 16 amino acids long. Germline CDR1 and CDR2: MNHNS and SASEGT. The CDR3 loop reads CASSGFTGFTGNTIYF. Written as DNA, the CDR3 is TGTGCCAGCAGTGGGTTTACAGGATTTACTGGAAACACCATATATTTT.

In regard to this clone: Other DNA sequences in the sample encode the same CDR3. J is TRBJ1-2 and V is TRBV28; no firm D call. Germline CDR1 reads MDHEN; CDR2 reads SYDVKM. Trimming cost V 2 bases and J 2 bases, with 12 bases left between them. The CDR3 length is 15 residues. In nucleotides, the CDR3 is TGTGCCAGCAGTTTAGTCGGCTTGGGGAACTATGGCTACACCTTC. Translating gives CASSLVGLGNYGYTF.

The V gene is TRBV7-9, the J gene TRBJ1-1, with TRBD1 matching over 7 bases. Per germline, CDR1 SEHNR and CDR2 FQNEAQ (reference sequence). The ends lost 4 bases at V and 7 bases at J; junction bases unmatched: 3. CDR3 length: 12 amino acids. The CDR3 loop is CASSSTGNEAFF. The CDR3 DNA reads TGTGCCAGCAGCTCGACAGGGAATGAAGCTTTCTTT. The full variable domain, rest sourced from reference TRBV7-9 and TRBJ1-1, is DTGVSQNPRHKITKRGQNVTFRCDPISEHNRLYWYRQTLGQGPEFLTYFQNEAQLEKSRLLSDRFSAERPKGSFSTLEIQRTEQGDSAMYLCASSSTGNEAFFGQGTRLTVV.

V is TRBV14 and J is TRBJ1-5; no clear D. V lost 4 bases and J 0 bases, leaving 19 bases between the germline ends. CDR1 and CDR2 from the germline V gene are SGHDN and FVKESK. The CDR3 sequence is 18 residues long. Here the CDR3 reads CASSLRQPYWGSNQPQHF. CDR3 DNA sequence: TGTGCCAGCAGCCTCCGCCAGCCTTATTGGGGTAGCAATCAGCCCCAGCATTTT.

The sample holds one count of this clone. This chain links TRBV18 with TRBJ2-5; perhaps TRBD1 as D (6 bases). There are 15 residues in the CDR3. CDR1 and CDR2 (germline): KGHSH, LQKENI. V gave up 2 bases and J gave up 5 bases, with 15 bases separating them. The CDR3 region has the DNA TGTGCCAGCTCACCATCACCAGGGGCCGGGGAGACCCAGTACTTC. Its protein is CASSPSPGAGETQYF.